This T cell receptor beta chain emerged from a study of T cell responses to AZD1222 COVID-19 vaccine listed by TCRdb under 2021. Study-wide context: Because spike-specific TCR depth and breadth did not differ between the two schedules, AZD1222 recipients who got a second dose at roughly 4 weeks were pooled with those who got a second dose at roughly 12 weeks. A total of 230 to 250 trial participants underwent TCR sequencing, of whom 200 to 220 had received two doses of AZD1222 and about 25 had received two doses of the MenACWY control vaccine. Trial participants were enrolled by age into subgroups of 18-55, 56-69 and 70-plus years, and around 140, 26 and 57 TCR-sequenced participants, respectively, were included in these subgroups.

To note about this clone: Its antigen has not been determined. Base qualities are not at hand, and no much larger clone is one base apart. Other DNA sequences in this sample translate to the same CDR3.

The CDR3 regions of human TCRbeta chains were analyzed by immunosequencing. The study's own analysis went as follows. Repertoire TCRs were checked for matches against a reference library of SARS-CoV-2-specific TCRs that had been generated using the MIRA antigen-specificity platform. Breadth was defined as the fraction of unique TCRs that were SARS-CoV-2-associated, and depth was defined as the fraction of total T cells that were SARS-CoV-2-associated. Using the MIRA data, each spike-specific TCR was mapped to the spike region that the TCR reacts to and placed in a CD4 or CD8 class. Log10-transformed breadth and depth values were compared by one-way ANOVA with Sidak's multiple comparisons tests. What TCRdb holds here is the immuneACCESS table cut down to in-frame rearrangements. Part of the clones is not present; checked against another copy, under half of the missing clones reflect an unresolved V gene, and the others are unexplained. From that table come the V and J calls and clone size; the DNA was used to work out D and trimming. The sample has some 100,000 clones on record, 86% of them singletons. The ten largest make up 10% of the sample.

The CDR3 starts with the cysteine, ends with the phenylalanine, and has 12 residues. The kept DNA is CDR3 alone, 36 bases in frame from the first base. V is reduced by 0 bases and J by 4 bases, leaving a spacing of 4 bases between them. CDR1 is given as SGHNT and CDR2 as YYREEE, both from the germline V gene (reference sequence). The sample's time point, from its label and the paper: baseline before first vaccination. Vaccinee samples came from UK trials COV001 and COV002, including a single-blind randomized controlled phase 2/3 trial of AZD1222 (ChAdOx1 nCoV-19) in healthy adults. For TCRbeta chain sequencing, PBMC samples were collected from trial participants at day 0 and at day 28 after the second dose. Overall results and qualifications from the work: A significant rise in spike-specific TCR breadth and depth was observed after two AZD1222 doses relative to day 0 and relative to MenACWY recipients. CD4 TCRs associated with the vaccine covered the entire spike protein, and the dominant responses were in regions 160-218 and 743-854. Epitopes outside the regions mutated in the B.1.351 and B.1.1.7 variants were reportedly recognized by nearly half of the unique spike-specific TCRs. Because no day 14 peak-response samples were available, repertoires were characterized only after the peak T cell response. Conclusions about previously exposed vaccinees are limited, since just 5 or 6 AZD1222 recipients were seropositive for SARS-CoV-2 at baseline. Participants were mostly white British, with more females than males. The authors suggested clonal diversity may have been underestimated. In the small 56-69-year group, the increase in depth fell short of significance, most likely because of low power.

This sequence originates from an adult in good health. The specimen comprised peripheral blood, sampled on day 0 of AZD1222 vaccination. The chain uses TRBV5-4 and TRBJ1-2; the D gene lacks a confident call. The CDR3 reads CASSLDSYGYTF. The DNA sequence is TGTGCCAGCAGCTTGGACAGCTATGGCTACACCTTC. Extended through the reference TRBV5-4 and TRBJ1-2 proteins, this CDR3 yields the full variable domain: ETGVTQSPTHLIKTRGQQVTLRCSSQSGHNTVSWYQQALGQGPQFIFQYYREEENGRGNFPPRFSGLQFPNYSSELNVNALELDDSALYLCASSLDSYGYTFGSGTRLTVV.